Shown below are 12 T cell receptor beta chains from a single sample sequenced in a study of blood T cell repertoires in COVID-19. Profiled with immunoSEQ multiplex PCR; TCRdb holds only in-frame clones, not every one. The table lists around 170,000 clones, roughly 90% of them singletons. Sample: peripheral blood. These receptors came from a man between 60 and 75 years old with acute or convalescent COVID-19.

The CDR3 nucleotides are TGTGCCAGCGGGGCAGTCTCCTACAATGAGCAGTTCTTC. Its protein product is CASGAVSYNEQFF. V and J are TRBV6-5 and TRBJ2-1, with a possible D match to TRBD1 (5 bases). The CDR3 covers 13 residues. V dropped 8 bases and J dropped 0 bases, with 8 bases sitting between them. The germline V gene has CDR1 MNHEY and CDR2 SVGAGI.

A few counts support this clone. V is TRBV18 and J is TRBJ2-3; unclear D gene. Trimming left V 0 bases short and J 4 bases short, with 11 bases between. Looked up from germline, CDR1 is KGHSH and CDR2 is LQKENI. The CDR3 covers 15 residues. CDR3 region: CASSPPNSVSDTQYF. CDR3 nucleotides: TGTGCCAGCTCACCACCTAACAGTGTCTCAGATACGCAGTATTTT.

The CDR3 region has the DNA TGTGCCAGTAGTCTCCGCGGTGGCTACACCTTC. Translated: CASSLRGGYTF. J is TRBJ1-2 and V is TRBV19, with D unresolved. The CDR3 extends over 11 amino acids. CDR1 is LNHDA and CDR2 is SQIVND in the germline V gene (reference sequence). V was clipped by 5 bases and J by 7 bases, with 8 bases between them.

The genes are TRBV5-1 and TRBJ1-5; D gene unclear. The CDR3 has 12 residues. Germline V CDR1 and CDR2: SGHRS, YFSETQ. Trimming pared 0 bases from V and 6 bases from J, leaving 4 bases between. CDR3: CASSLDGQPQHF. The CDR3 nucleotides are TGCGCCAGCAGCTTGGACGGTCAGCCCCAGCATTTT.

Only one count was recorded for this clone. The CDR3 protein is CASSQAGRAYNEQFF. CDR3 nucleotides: TGTGCCAGCAGCCAAGCGGGGAGGGCCTACAATGAGCAGTTCTTC. J is TRBJ2-1 and V is TRBV3-1 (or the pseudogene TRBV3-2); 7 bases map to TRBD2. The CDR3 is 15 amino acids. Germline CDR1 and CDR2: LGHDT and YNNKEL (reference sequence). Trimming cost V 1 base and J 2 bases; bases outside gene matches: 2.

This chain joins TRBV18 and TRBJ2-3; D is undetermined. Germline values: CDR1 KGHSH, CDR2 LQKENI. The CDR3 contains 13 residues. Between the trimmed V and J ends, which lost 6 bases and 0 bases, there was a span of 7 bases. The CDR3: CASSPTSTDTQYF. CDR3 DNA: TGTGCCAGCTCGCCGACTAGCACAGATACGCAGTATTTT.

The rearrangement joins TRBV5-8 to TRBJ2-3, with 11 bases matching TRBD2. V trimming: 2 bases; J trimming: 6 bases; junction bases outside the gene matches: 8. Germline CDR1 SGHTS, CDR2 YDEGEE. The CDR3 contains 16 residues. The CDR3 reads CASSFGASGGFDTQYF. For the CDR3, the DNA is TGTGCCAGCAGCTTTGGGGCTAGCGGGGGGTTCGATACGCAGTATTTT.

V gene TRBV4-1 combines with J gene TRBJ2-7, with TRBD1 as a possible D gene (6 bases). V lost 0 bases, J lost 7 bases, and 10 bases lay in between. The germline V gene has CDR1 MGHRA and CDR2 YSYEKL. The length of the CDR3 is 13 residues. The chain's CDR3 is CASSQDQGWEQYF. The CDR3 DNA is TGCGCCAGCAGCCAAGATCAGGGGTGGGAGCAGTACTTC.

The chain employs TRBV7-8 and TRBJ2-7; 10 nucleotides match TRBD2. With V trimmed by 4 bases and J by 7 bases, 10 bases remained unmatched. The CDR3 length is 15 residues. CDR1 and CDR2 (germline): SGHVS, FQNEAQ. CDR3 nucleotides: TGTGCCAGCAGCTGGAACGAGCGGGGGGGCCGTGAGCAGTACTTC. Protein: CASSWNERGGREQYF.

CDR3 coding DNA: TGTGCCAGCAGCTTAGGCCGCGGGACCGGGGGTCAGCCCCAGCATTTT. Amino acid sequence: CASSLGRGTGGQPQHF. The chain uses TRBV7-9 and TRBJ1-5; D is possibly TRBD1 (5 bases). CDR3 length: 16 residues. V was clipped by 1 base and J by 6 bases, with 16 bases between them. Germline V gene lookup returns CDR1 SEHNR and CDR2 FQNEAQ (reference sequence). Drawing the rest from reference TRBV7-9 and TRBJ1-5, the complete variable domain is DTGVSQNPRHKITKRGQNVTFRCDPISEHNRLYWYRQTLGQGPEFLTYFQNEAQLEKSRLLSDRFSAERPKGSFSTLEIQRTEQGDSAMYLCASSLGRGTGGQPQHFGDGTRLSIL.

The chain links TRBV6-6 to TRBJ1-6; D gene unclear. Germline V gene lookup returns CDR1 MNHNY and CDR2 SVGAGI (reference sequence). There are 14 residues in the CDR3. V lost 11 bases and J lost 4, with 15 bases in between. Written as DNA, the CDR3 is TGTGCCTCCGCCGGTTCTCCATATAATTCACCCCTCCACTTT. Its protein is CASAGSPYNSPLHF.

The CDR3 loop is CASSRQGDVYGYTF. CDR3 DNA: TGCGCCAGCAGCCGTCAAGGAGACGTCTATGGCTACACCTTC. The chain is built from TRBV5-1 and TRBJ1-2; D unclear. The CDR3 totals 14 residues. Germline V gives CDR1 SGHRS, CDR2 YFSETQ. V was clipped by 4 bases and J by 4 bases, with 14 bases between them.